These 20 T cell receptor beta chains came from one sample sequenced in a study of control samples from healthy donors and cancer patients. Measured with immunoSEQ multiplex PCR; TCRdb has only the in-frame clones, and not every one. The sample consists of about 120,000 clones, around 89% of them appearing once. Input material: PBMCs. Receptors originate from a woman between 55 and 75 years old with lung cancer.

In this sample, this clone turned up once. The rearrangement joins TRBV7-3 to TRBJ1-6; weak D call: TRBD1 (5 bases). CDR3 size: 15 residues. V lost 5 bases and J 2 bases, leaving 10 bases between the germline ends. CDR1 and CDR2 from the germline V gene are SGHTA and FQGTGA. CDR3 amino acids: CASSKGTTYNSPLHF. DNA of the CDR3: TGTGCCAGCAGCAAAGGGACCACCTATAATTCACCCCTCCACTTT.

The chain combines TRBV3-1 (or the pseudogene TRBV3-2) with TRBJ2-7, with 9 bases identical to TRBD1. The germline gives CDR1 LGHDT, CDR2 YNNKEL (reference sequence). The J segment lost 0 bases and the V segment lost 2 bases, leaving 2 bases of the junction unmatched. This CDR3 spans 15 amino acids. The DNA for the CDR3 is TGTGCCAGCAGCCAACCGGGACAGGGCTCCTACGAGCAGTACTTC. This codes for CASSQPGQGSYEQYF.

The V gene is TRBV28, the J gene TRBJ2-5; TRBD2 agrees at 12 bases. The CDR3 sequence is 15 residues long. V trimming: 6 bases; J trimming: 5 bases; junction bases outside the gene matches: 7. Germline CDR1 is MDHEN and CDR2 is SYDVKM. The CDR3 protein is CASRPSLAGGETQYF. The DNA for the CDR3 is TGTGCCAGCAGGCCATCACTAGCGGGAGGTGAGACCCAGTACTTC.

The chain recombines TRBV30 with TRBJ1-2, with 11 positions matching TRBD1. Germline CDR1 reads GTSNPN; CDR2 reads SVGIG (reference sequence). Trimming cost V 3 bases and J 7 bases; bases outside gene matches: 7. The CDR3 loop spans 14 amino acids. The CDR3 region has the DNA TGTGCCTGGAGACCGGACAGGGGGCTCTTTGGCTACACCTTC. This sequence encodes CAWRPDRGLFGYTF.

CDR3 residues: CASSSQGQEDTQYF. Written as DNA, the CDR3 is TGCGCCAGCAGCTCACAGGGGCAGGAAGATACGCAGTATTTT. The V call is TRBV5-1, the J call TRBJ2-3, with 7 positions matching TRBD1. This CDR3 is 14 amino acids long. Germline CDR1 SGHRS, CDR2 YFSETQ. V lost 3 bases, J lost 5 bases, and 6 bases stayed unmatched.

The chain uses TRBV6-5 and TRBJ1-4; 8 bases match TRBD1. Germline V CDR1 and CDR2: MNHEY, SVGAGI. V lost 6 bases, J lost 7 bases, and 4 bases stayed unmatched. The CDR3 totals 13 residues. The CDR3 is CASSQTGVEKLFF. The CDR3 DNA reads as TGTGCCAGCAGCCAGACAGGGGTTGAAAAACTGTTTTTT.

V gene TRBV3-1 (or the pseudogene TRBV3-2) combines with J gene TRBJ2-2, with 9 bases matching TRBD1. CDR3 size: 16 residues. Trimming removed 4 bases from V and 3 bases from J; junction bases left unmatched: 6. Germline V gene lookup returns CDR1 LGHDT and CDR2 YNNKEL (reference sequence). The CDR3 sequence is CASSPPGTGYTGELFF. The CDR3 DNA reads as TGTGCCAGCAGCCCGCCCGGGACAGGGTACACCGGGGAGCTGTTTTTT.

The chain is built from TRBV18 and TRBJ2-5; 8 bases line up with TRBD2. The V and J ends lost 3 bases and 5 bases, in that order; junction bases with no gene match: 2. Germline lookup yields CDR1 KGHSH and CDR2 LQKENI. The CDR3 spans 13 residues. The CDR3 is CASSPREVETQYF. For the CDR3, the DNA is TGTGCCAGCTCACCGCGGGAGGTGGAGACCCAGTACTTC.

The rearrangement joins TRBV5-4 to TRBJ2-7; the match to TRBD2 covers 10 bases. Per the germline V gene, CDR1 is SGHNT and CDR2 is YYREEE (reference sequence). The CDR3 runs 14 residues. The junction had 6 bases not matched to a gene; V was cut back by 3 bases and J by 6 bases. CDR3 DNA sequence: TGTGCCAGCAGCTCTAGCGGGGGCCTTGGCGAGCAGTACTTC. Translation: CASSSSGGLGEQYF.

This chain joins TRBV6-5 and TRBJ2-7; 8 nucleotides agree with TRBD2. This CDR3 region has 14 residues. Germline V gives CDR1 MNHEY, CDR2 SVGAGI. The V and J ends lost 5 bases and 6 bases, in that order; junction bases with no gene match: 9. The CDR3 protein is CASSTSGGSGEQYF. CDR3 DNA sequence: TGTGCCAGCAGTACTAGCGGCGGCTCCGGCGAGCAGTACTTC.

CDR3 sequence: CASSLDRAGSPLHF. In nucleotides, the CDR3 is TGTGCCAGCAGCCTTGACAGGGCGGGTTCACCCCTCCACTTT. The rearrangement uses TRBV5-5 and TRBJ1-6, with 7 bases that match TRBD1. This CDR3 contains 14 residues. The junction had 7 bases not matched to a gene; V was cut back by 4 bases and J by 9 bases. From germline, CDR1 is SGHKS and CDR2 YYEKEE (reference sequence).

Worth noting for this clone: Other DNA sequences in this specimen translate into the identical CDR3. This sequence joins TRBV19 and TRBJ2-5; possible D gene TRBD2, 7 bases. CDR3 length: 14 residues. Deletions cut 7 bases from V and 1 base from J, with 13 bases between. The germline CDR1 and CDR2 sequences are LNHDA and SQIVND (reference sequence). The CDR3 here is CASKRRGPQETQYF. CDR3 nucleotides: TGTGCCAGTAAGAGGCGGGGGCCCCAAGAGACCCAGTACTTC.

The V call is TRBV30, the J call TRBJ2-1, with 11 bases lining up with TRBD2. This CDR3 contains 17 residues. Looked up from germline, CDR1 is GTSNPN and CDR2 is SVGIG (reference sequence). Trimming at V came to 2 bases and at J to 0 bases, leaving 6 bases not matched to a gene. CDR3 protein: CAWSPRTSGRSYNEQFF. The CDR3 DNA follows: TGTGCCTGGAGTCCCAGGACTAGCGGGCGCTCCTACAATGAGCAGTTCTTC.

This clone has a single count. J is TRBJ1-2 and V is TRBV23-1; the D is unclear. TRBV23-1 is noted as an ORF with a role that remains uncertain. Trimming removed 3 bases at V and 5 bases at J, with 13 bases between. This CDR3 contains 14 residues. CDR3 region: CASSHEGRAYGYTF. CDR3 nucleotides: TGCGCCAGCAGTCACGAGGGCCGAGCGTATGGCTACACCTTC.

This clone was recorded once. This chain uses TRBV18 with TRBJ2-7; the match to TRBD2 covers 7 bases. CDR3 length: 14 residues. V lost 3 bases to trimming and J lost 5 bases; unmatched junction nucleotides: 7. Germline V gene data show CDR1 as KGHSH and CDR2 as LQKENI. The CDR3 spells CASSPSAGANEQYF. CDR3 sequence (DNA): TGTGCCAGCTCACCCTCGGCGGGAGCGAACGAGCAGTACTTC.

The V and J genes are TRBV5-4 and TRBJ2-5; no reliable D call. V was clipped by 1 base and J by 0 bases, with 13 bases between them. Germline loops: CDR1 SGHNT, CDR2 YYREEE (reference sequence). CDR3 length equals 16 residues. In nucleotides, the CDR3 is TGTGCCAGCAGCTTGATGGCCGTGCACAACCAAGAGACCCAGTACTTC. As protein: CASSLMAVHNQETQYF.

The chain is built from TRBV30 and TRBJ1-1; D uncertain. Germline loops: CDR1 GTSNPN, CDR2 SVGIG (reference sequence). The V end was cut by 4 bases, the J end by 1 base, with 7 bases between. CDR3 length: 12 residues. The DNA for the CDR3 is TGTGCCTGGACGGGTCCGAACACTGAAGCTTTCTTT. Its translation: CAWTGPNTEAFF.

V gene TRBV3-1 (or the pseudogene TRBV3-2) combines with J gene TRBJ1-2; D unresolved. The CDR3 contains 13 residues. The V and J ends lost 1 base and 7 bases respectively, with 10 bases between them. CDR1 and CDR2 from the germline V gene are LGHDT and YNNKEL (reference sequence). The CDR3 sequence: CASSQVTDAGYTF. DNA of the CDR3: TGTGCCAGCAGCCAAGTCACAGACGCTGGCTACACCTTC.

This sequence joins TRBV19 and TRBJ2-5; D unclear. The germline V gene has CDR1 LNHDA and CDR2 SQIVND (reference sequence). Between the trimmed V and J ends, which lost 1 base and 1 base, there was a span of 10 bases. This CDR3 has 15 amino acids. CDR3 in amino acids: CASSIGGTAQETQYF. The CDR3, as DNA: TGTGCCAGTAGTATAGGAGGAACAGCCCAAGAGACCCAGTACTTC.

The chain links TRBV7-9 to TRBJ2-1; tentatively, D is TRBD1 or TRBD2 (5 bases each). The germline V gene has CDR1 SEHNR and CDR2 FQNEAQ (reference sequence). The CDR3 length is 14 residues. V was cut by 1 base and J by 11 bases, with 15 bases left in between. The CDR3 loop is CASSLVSRDQQQFF. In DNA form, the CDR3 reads TGTGCCAGCAGCTTAGTTTCCCGGGACCAACAGCAGTTCTTC.